This entry lists 26 T cell receptor beta chains sequenced from one sample in a study of tissue T cells after allogeneic stem cell transplantation. Assay: immunoSEQ multiplex PCR; the TCRdb copy retains only in-frame clones and omits some. The data hold under 8,000 clones, with roughly half observed a single time. Regarding time point: mouse harvest day 7 after allogeneic transplant. Tail vein injection delivered 10^7 T-cell-depleted bone marrow cells and 10^6 splenic CD5+ T cells. Sequencing used gut tissue. The receptors were gathered from a female BALB/c mouse given C57BL/6 T cells with graft-versus-host disease after an allogeneic hematopoietic cell transplant.

Comments on this clone: Each gene name is a mouse one. The read gets to within 1 residue of the CDR3 end, and the germline J gene fills in the rest. The chain carries TRBV16 and TRBJ1-3; D not resolved. The germline V and J ends were trimmed by 1 base and 0 bases, with 4 bases remaining between them. The CDR3 length is 14 residues. Germline loops: CDR1 SGHSA, CDR2 FRNQAP. This CDR3 is CASSLGNSGNTLYF. The CDR3 DNA, read in part, is TGTGCAAGCAGCTTAGGAAATTCTGGAAATACGCTCTAT.

This clone was counted between two and nine times. Genes and germline come from the mouse. The sequenced fragment ends 1 residue before the CDR3 boundary, so the rest is inferred from the germline J gene. The chain uses TRBV3 and TRBJ1-3, with D uncertain. Looked up from germline, CDR1 is SNHLY and CDR2 is FYNGKV (reference sequence). Between the trimmed V and J ends, which lost 4 bases and 0 bases, there was a span of 4 bases. This CDR3 contains 13 residues. The CDR3 spells CASSSNSGNTLYF. CDR3 DNA (partial): TGTGCCAGCAGCTCCAATTCTGGAAATACGCTCTAT.

Comment on this clone: Germline and genes here are mouse. Read sequence stops 1 residue before the CDR3 end, and the germline J gene provides the missing end. The V and J genes are TRBV26 and TRBJ1-1; D perhaps matches TRBD1 (6 bases). V was cut by 4 bases and J by 0 bases, with 9 bases left in between. The germline CDR1 and CDR2 sequences are KGHPV and FQNQEV (reference sequence). The CDR3 spans 14 residues. The CDR3: CASSRDIANTEVFF. Incomplete CDR3 DNA: TGTGCCAGCAGTCGGGACATTGCAAACACAGAAGTCTTC.

About this clone: Each gene name is a mouse one. The CDR3 end falls 1 residue outside the read, so it is completed with the germline J gene. The chain joins TRBV23 to TRBJ1-1; TRBD1 is taken as the D call from the table, unchecked against the DNA. Germline CDR1 reads KGHTA; CDR2 reads FQNQQP. The CDR3 contains 12 residues. The CDR3 DNA, read in part, is TGCTCCAGCAGTCACCGGGGACAGGGAGTCTTC. Protein product: CSSSHRGQGVF. The CDR3 reads in full as CSSSHRGQGVFF.

This clone was observed a handful of times. Genes here carry mouse names. The read ends 1 residue shy of where the CDR3 ends; the end is completed using the germline J gene. This chain joins TRBV12-1 and TRBJ2-4; possibly TRBD2 for D (6 bases). V lost 0 bases and J lost 0, with 9 bases in between. Germline V gene lookup returns CDR1 SGHSN and CDR2 HYEKVE. The CDR3 sequence is 15 residues long. The CDR3 is CASSLWGSSQNTLYF. CDR3 DNA (partial): TGTGCCAGCTCTCTCTGGGGGTCTAGTCAAAACACCTTGTAC.

This clone has more than one count but fewer than ten. These gene names are mouse names. The read finishes 1 residue shy of the CDR3 end, and the germline J gene is used to complete it. The chain uses TRBV26 and TRBJ1-3; D is ambiguous. Germline V gives CDR1 KGHPV, CDR2 FQNQEV (reference sequence). The CDR3 totals 14 residues. V lost 1 base and J 0 bases, leaving 4 bases between the germline ends. The part of the CDR3 DNA that was read is TGTGCCAGCAGTCTGTTAGTTTCTGGAAATACGCTCTAT. It specifies CASSLLVSGNTLY. The entire CDR3 is CASSLLVSGNTLYF.

On this clone itself: Genes and germline are mouse. The read gets to within 1 residue of the CDR3 end, and the germline J gene fills in the rest. The V call is TRBV5, the J call TRBJ2-5, with no clear D. The germline V and J ends were trimmed by 0 bases and 5 bases, with 9 bases remaining between them. Germline V lookup: CDR1 LGHNA, CDR2 YNLKQL (reference sequence). This CDR3 spans 14 amino acids. CDR3 in amino acids: CASSQDGGRDTQYF. The CDR3 DNA, read in part, is TGTGCCAGCAGCCAAGATGGAGGGCGAGACACCCAGTAC.

A note on this clone: All gene names here are mouse names. The read terminates 1 residue before the CDR3 end, so the remaining end is supplied by the germline J gene. V is TRBV16 and J is TRBJ2-7; TRBD2 aligns across 8 bases. Germline lookup yields CDR1 SGHSA and CDR2 FRNQAP. The CDR3 has 15 residues. V shed 0 bases, J shed 5 bases, and the junction held 6 bases outside the gene matches. The CDR3 is CASSLDWGGRDEQYF. The part of the CDR3 DNA that was read is TGTGCAAGCAGCTTAGATTGGGGGGGGCGCGATGAACAGTAC. The variable domain in full, completed from reference TRBV16 and TRBJ2-7, reads NAGVIQTPRHKVTGKGQEATLWCEPISGHSAVFWYRQTIVQGLEFLTYFRNQAPIDDSGMPKERFSAQMPNQSHSTLKIQSTQPQDSAVYLCASSLDWGGRDEQYFGPGTRLTVL.

This clone was counted a few times. Mouse germline and gene names are used. The read stops 1 residue short of the end of the CDR3; the missing end is completed from the germline J gene. The V and J genes are TRBV2 and TRBJ2-7; 10 nucleotides match TRBD2. V was pared by 0 bases and J by 6 bases, with 5 bases of the junction left unmatched. CDR3 length: 15 residues. Germline V CDR1 and CDR2: LGHNA, YSYQKL. Incomplete CDR3 DNA: TGTGCCAGCAGCCAAGAACCTGGGGGGGCAGTTGAACAGTAC. This translates into CASSQEPGGAVEQY. The CDR3 in its entirety is CASSQEPGGAVEQYF.

This clone turned up a few times. The gene symbols are mouse symbols. The CDR3 sequence is CASSLRLGGFYEQYF. Incomplete CDR3 DNA: TGTGCCAGCAGCCTCCGACTGGGGGGGTTCTATGAACAGTAC. V gene TRBV19 combines with J gene TRBJ2-7; 11 bases are shared with TRBD2. Coverage ceases 1 residue before the CDR3 finishes, and the germline J gene fills in the end. The germline V gene has CDR1 FNHDT and CDR2 SITEND (reference sequence). V dropped 5 bases and J dropped 3; count of bases not matched to a gene: 7. This CDR3 is built from 15 residues.

Sample share makes this clone medium-sized. The gene symbols are mouse symbols. The read comes to an end 1 residue before the CDR3 does, leaving the germline J gene to fill in the end. The genes are TRBV5 and TRBJ1-1, with 9 bases lining up with TRBD1. The V gene end was trimmed by 4 bases and the J gene end by 1 base; junction bases not matched to a gene: 1. The CDR3 sequence is 14 residues long. CDR1 and CDR2 (germline): LGHNA, YNLKQL (reference sequence). The CDR3 DNA, read in part, is TGTGCCAGCAGCCGGGGACAGGGGAACACAGAAGTCTTC. It codes for CASSRGQGNTEVF. The complete CDR3 sequence is CASSRGQGNTEVFF.

As concerns this clone: Gene names follow the mouse nomenclature. The CDR3 extends 1 residue past the end of the read, so its final part is completed from the germline J gene. The V call is TRBV3, the J call TRBJ2-1; TRBD2 matches at 9 bases. V shed 1 base, J shed 3 bases, and the junction held 1 base outside the gene matches. The V gene's germline CDR1 is SNHLY and CDR2 FYNGKV (reference sequence). The length of the CDR3 is 15 residues. This chain's CDR3 is CASSLGLGAYAEQFF. CDR3 DNA, as far as it was read: TGTGCCAGCAGCTTAGGACTGGGGGCCTATGCTGAGCAGTTC.

Comments on this clone: The gene names given are mouse names. The missing CDR3 end, 1 residue past where the read stops, is filled in from the germline J gene. V and J are TRBV26 and TRBJ1-2, with unresolved D. This CDR3 spans 13 amino acids. Deletions cut 3 bases from V and 0 bases from J, with 5 bases between. Germline CDR1 and CDR2: KGHPV and FQNQEV (reference sequence). Partial CDR3 DNA: TGTGCCAGCAGTCTCTGGGCAAACTCCGACTACACC. This translates into CASSLWANSDYT. The full CDR3 protein is CASSLWANSDYTF.

Worth noting for this clone: Gene names and germline refer to mouse. The CDR3 bases that were read are TGTGCAAGCAGCTTAGAGACAACAGAAACGCTGTAT. Translation: CASSLETTETLY. The whole CDR3 is CASSLETTETLYF. This chain uses TRBV16 with TRBJ2-3; D remains unclear. The read comes to an end 1 residue before the CDR3 does, leaving the germline J gene to fill in the end. The CDR3 has 13 residues. Trimming removed 0 bases at V and 4 bases at J, with 5 bases between. In germline, CDR1 is SGHSA, CDR2 FRNQAP.

With regard to this clone: Any gene name here is a mouse gene name. The CDR3 end lies 1 residue beyond the end of the read and is filled in from the germline J gene. This sequence joins TRBV23 and TRBJ1-6. TRBJ1-6 falls under the ORF class, with uncertain function. From germline, CDR1 is KGHTA and CDR2 FQNQQP. The CDR3 extends over 13 amino acids. CDR3 DNA (partial): TGCTCCAGCAGTCAATCCTATAATTCGCCCCTCTAC. As protein: CSSSQSYNSPLY. The whole CDR3 protein reads CSSSQSYNSPLYF.

Worth noting for this clone: Each gene name is a mouse one. The observed sequence ends 1 residue before the CDR3 terminus, with the missing tail filled in from the germline J gene. This chain uses TRBV16 with TRBJ2-3, with TRBD1 identical over 8 bases. The CDR3 spans 14 residues. The germline CDR1 and CDR2 sequences are SGHSA and FRNQAP. V gave up 8 bases and J gave up 1 base; unmatched junction bases: 5. The covered CDR3 bases are TGTGCAAGCTCCAGGGGGCGCGGTGCAGAAACGCTGTAT. This gives the protein CASSRGRGAETLY. The whole CDR3 region reads CASSRGRGAETLYF.

As to this clone: Gene labels here are mouse ones. The CDR3 end lies 1 residue beyond the end of the read and is filled in from the germline J gene. J is TRBJ1-2 and V is TRBV26; unclear D gene. This CDR3 spans 13 amino acids. The V end was cut by 0 bases, the J end by 4 bases, with 6 bases between. CDR1 and CDR2 (germline): KGHPV, FQNQEV (reference sequence). CDR3 DNA (partial): TGTGCCAGCAGTCTGTCAAGGAGCTCCGACTACACC. Translation: CASSLSRSSDYT. The whole CDR3 sequence is CASSLSRSSDYTF.

About this clone itself: Gene names and germline match the mouse. From the germline J gene comes the end of the CDR3, since the read stops 1 residue before it. V usage is TRBV1 and J usage is TRBJ2-3, with D possibly TRBD1 on 6 matching bases. Germline loops: CDR1 NSQYPW, CDR2 LRSPGD (reference sequence). The ends were cut back, 0 bases at V and 1 base at J, with 11 bases in the middle. CDR3 length: 16 amino acids. The DNA read from the CDR3 is TGCACCTGCAGTGCAGAAAGGGGGAGCGGTGCAGAAACGCTGTAT. Amino acid sequence: CTCSAERGSGAETLY. The complete CDR3 sequence is CTCSAERGSGAETLYF.

This clone is medium-sized in the sample. Gene names and germline refer to mouse. Coverage ceases 1 residue before the CDR3 finishes, and the germline J gene fills in the end. The rearrangement joins TRBV13-3 to TRBJ1-1, with D tentatively TRBD1 (5 bases). Deletions cut 4 bases from V and 1 base from J, with 8 bases between. This CDR3 region has 13 residues. Germline V gene data show CDR1 as NNHDY and CDR2 as SYVADS. CDR3 region: CASSPTGNTEVFF. Incomplete CDR3 DNA: TGTGCCAGCAGTCCTACAGGGAACACAGAAGTCTTC.

The table lists this clone with a few counts. Genes and germline come from the mouse. The observed sequence ends 1 residue before the CDR3 terminus, with the missing tail filled in from the germline J gene. This chain joins TRBV15 and TRBJ2-7, with 10 bases matching TRBD1. The V and J ends lost 8 bases and 4 bases, in that order; junction bases with no gene match: 2. The CDR3 length is 12 residues. Germline lookup yields CDR1 SGHND and CDR2 FRSKSL. CDR3 region: CASGTGEYEQYF. The CDR3 bases that were read are TGTGCCAGCGGGACAGGGGAGTATGAACAGTAC.

This clone was recorded a few times. The gene names here belong to mouse. The read ends 1 residue shy of where the CDR3 ends; the end is completed using the germline J gene. The V gene is TRBV26, the J gene TRBJ1-1, with 7 positions matching TRBD1. The trim removed 6 bases at V and 4 bases at J, leaving 8 bases unmatched. The CDR3 contains 14 residues. Germline V gene data show CDR1 as KGHPV and CDR2 as FQNQEV (reference sequence). Incomplete CDR3 DNA: TGTGCCAGCAGACAGACAGGGATGGGCACAGAAGTCTTC. This gives the protein CASRQTGMGTEVF. The complete CDR3 protein is CASRQTGMGTEVFF.

This clone has just a few counts. Gene names and germline match the mouse. This chain's CDR3 is CASSPQGSNYAEQFF. The CDR3 DNA, read in part, is TGTGCCAGCAGTCCCCAGGGGTCTAACTATGCTGAGCAGTTC. The gene calls are TRBV26 and TRBJ2-1, with D perhaps matching TRBD1 (6 bases). The read is 1 residue too short to cover the CDR3 end, so that end is filled in from the germline J gene. In germline, CDR1 is KGHPV, CDR2 FQNQEV (reference sequence). CDR3 length: 15 residues. V lost 4 bases, J lost 0 bases, and 10 bases lay in between.

For this clone: Gene names follow the mouse nomenclature. Read coverage stops 1 residue before the CDR3 terminus; the germline J gene supplies the remainder. V usage is TRBV26 and J usage is TRBJ1-1, with D perhaps matching TRBD1 (5 bases). Germline V CDR1 and CDR2: KGHPV, FQNQEV (reference sequence). The CDR3 spans 13 residues. With 4 bases removed from V and 1 base from J, the gap between germline ends came to 7 bases. The DNA read from the CDR3 is TGTGCCAGCAGTCCGGGACGGAACACAGAAGTCTTC. Translating it yields CASSPGRNTEVF. The CDR3, in full, reads CASSPGRNTEVFF.

The table lists this clone with a few counts. Any gene name here is a mouse gene name. The observed sequence ends 1 residue before the CDR3 terminus, with the missing tail filled in from the germline J gene. This sequence joins TRBV26 and TRBJ1-1; D gene unclear. Germline CDR1 KGHPV, CDR2 FQNQEV (reference sequence). V dropped 1 base and J dropped 1 base, with 7 bases sitting between them. The CDR3 runs to 14 residues. Partial CDR3 DNA: TGTGCCAGCAGTCTGTACCAGAGAAACACAGAAGTCTTC. This gives the protein CASSLYQRNTEVF. The complete CDR3 protein is CASSLYQRNTEVFF.

Details on this clone: Mouse names are used for the genes. Sequencing ends 1 residue short of the CDR3 end; the germline J gene provides the rest. V and J are TRBV26 and TRBJ2-1; D may be TRBD1 or TRBD2 (5 bases each). V was pared by 4 bases and J by 3 bases, with 7 bases between. The CDR3 spans 13 residues. Per germline, CDR1 KGHPV and CDR2 FQNQEV (reference sequence). The CDR3 here is CASSRGFYAEQFF. The sequenced part of the CDR3 DNA is TGTGCCAGCAGTCGGGGGTTCTATGCTGAGCAGTTC.

This clone was recorded a few times. These gene names are mouse names. The sequenced fragment ends 1 residue before the CDR3 boundary, so the rest is inferred from the germline J gene. The J gene is TRBJ1-6, the V gene TRBV26, with D perhaps TRBD1 (6 bases). TRBJ1-6 is an ORF, and what it does is uncertain. CDR3 size: 14 residues. Germline CDR1 reads KGHPV; CDR2 reads FQNQEV (reference sequence). Trimming stripped 3 bases from V and 5 bases from J, with 8 bases between. The DNA read from the CDR3 is TGTGCCAGCAGTCTCTACAGGGATAATTCGCCCCTCTAC. This translates into CASSLYRDNSPLY. The entire CDR3 sequence reads CASSLYRDNSPLYF.